The 2 T cell receptor beta chains reported below all come from one sample, sequenced in a study of shared clonotypes between healthy human individuals. Clones were read by immunoSEQ multiplex PCR, and TCRdb kept only the in-frame ones, dropping some. The data contain roughly 700,000 clones, approximately 79% of them seen just once; the ten biggest clones take up 1.7%. Sequencing input: memory CD4+ T cells sorted from blood. As for subset: CD45RA-negative fraction. These receptors came from a woman under 40 in good health.

The V gene is TRBV27, the J gene TRBJ2-1, with 9 bases aligning to TRBD2. Germline values: CDR1 MNHEY, CDR2 SMNVEV (reference sequence). This CDR3 has 15 residues. V shed 8 bases, J shed 7 bases, and the junction held 12 bases outside the gene matches. The CDR3 sequence: CASGRLAVVGNEQFF. DNA for the CDR3: TGTGCCAGCGGACGACTAGCGGTGGTGGGGAATGAGCAGTTCTTC.

The genes are TRBV25-1 and TRBJ2-7; either TRBD1 or TRBD2 may supply D (6 bases each). The CDR3 runs 13 residues. Germline V CDR1 and CDR2: MGHDK, SYGVNS. V was shortened by 6 bases and J by 2 bases, with 11 bases between the two germline ends. This chain's CDR3 is CASRGGRTYEQYF. CDR3 in DNA: TGTGCCAGCAGAGGGGGGAGGACCTACGAGCAGTACTTC.